This T cell receptor (beta chain) is drawn from a study of graft-versus-host responses after intestinal transplantation. The germline CDR1 and CDR2 sequences are SGHVS and FNYEAQ. This CDR3 has 13 amino acids. Profiled with immunoSEQ multiplex PCR; TCRdb holds only in-frame clones, not every one. Of around 30,000 clones in the sample, around four fifths are singletons; the top ten hold 0.95% to 1.3%. The receptor comes from a human patient who received an intestinal transplant, so some T cells may come from the graft donor. Sequenced here: PBMCs, sampled 28 days after intestinal transplant. The chain recombines TRBV7-6 with TRBJ2-5; the D is unclear. Matching the DNA end better, TRBJ2-7 makes the J call doubtful. CDR3 sequence (DNA): TGTGCCAGCAGCTTATCGGGCTCTTACGAGCAGTACTTC. As protein: CASSLSGSYEQYF.